Given below is one T cell receptor (beta chain) in context. The entry originates in a study of blood T cell repertoires in COVID-19. About the research overall: In each case, the material was cDNA or gDNA derived from T cells, B-cell-depleted T cells, or PBMCs.

TCRdb keeps only in-frame clones here, not all; method: immunoSEQ multiplex PCR. This sample carries some 200,000 clones, roughly four fifths of them seen once, and the ten largest clones take about 6%. The TCR sequence derives from a woman in her forties with acute or convalescent COVID-19. The sample taken for sequencing was peripheral blood.

In DNA, the CDR3 is TGTGCCAGCTCGAAACCGGGACAGCATCTTTATGGCTACACCTTC. This codes for CASSKPGQHLYGYTF. The chain combines TRBV7-2 with TRBJ1-2; TRBD1 aligns across 7 bases. Losses at the gene ends were 8 bases for V and 5 bases for J; bases not matched to a gene: 14. The germline V gene encodes CDR1 SGHTA and CDR2 FQGNSA. CDR3 length: 15 residues.